This T cell receptor (beta chain) was recorded in a study of blood T cell repertoires in COVID-19. Study background: The United States, Italy and Spain supplied acute and convalescent COVID-19 samples.

The CDR3 has 15 residues. Germline CDR1 reads SGHRS; CDR2 reads YFSETQ. Between the trimmed V and J ends, which lost 0 bases and 1 base, there was a span of 10 bases. Researchers sorted participants into cohorts using their self-reported clinical history. As handled by the study authors: For nucleated cells, counts were estimated from reference gene primer amplification. TCRdb keeps only in-frame clones here, not all; method: immunoSEQ multiplex PCR. The V and J calls and clone size are taken from that table; D and trimming were inferred from the DNA. The sample carries 250,000 to 350,000 clones, over 80% recorded once.

What was sequenced was PBMCs or T cells enriched from blood (not recorded which). The chain employs TRBV5-1 and TRBJ2-5, with D possibly TRBD1 on 5 matching bases. This sequence originates from a woman aged 18 to 35 who had recovered from COVID-19. The CDR3 loop reads CASSLGGKLQETQYF. The CDR3 region has the DNA TGCGCCAGCAGCTTGGGGGGCAAGCTCCAAGAGACCCAGTACTTC.